This section outlines one TCR beta chain sequence together with its context. Antigen specificity is unknown. This specimen belongs to a study of cytomegalovirus exposure and HLA in healthy donors. Amplification used 60 Vbeta primers and 13 Jbeta primers. Only in-frame clones appear in the TCRdb table, and some are missing; sequencing was by immunoSEQ multiplex PCR. The sample records around 100,000 clones, 76% being singletons. Study-wide results and limits: The classifier was said to identify cytomegalovirus status with high specificity and sensitivity. DRB1 had the most TCR associations and HLA-C the fewest, a later analysis found, with rates varying by HLA locus. There were approximately 150 TCR beta chains listed as cytomegalovirus-associated.

V lost 4 bases and J lost 1, with 20 bases in between. The CDR3 has 17 amino acids. Looked up from germline, CDR1 is SGDLS and CDR2 is YYNGEE. The rearrangement joins TRBV9 to TRBJ1-1, with a tentative D call TRBD1 (5 bases). The sequenced material came from PBMCs. The origin of this receptor is a man aged 35 to 55 in good health and CMV-seronegative. CDR3 nucleotides: TGTGCCAGCAGCACCTCGACAGACCTTAATGGGAACACTGAAGCTTTCTTT. Amino acid sequence: CASSTSTDLNGNTEAFF.